Listed here are 23 T cell receptor beta chains from one sample, sequenced in a study of early T cells in non-severe SARS-CoV-2 infection. TCRdb redid the calling of the 5' RACE reads with MiXCR, one entry per CDR3 protein. The sample includes tens of thousands of distinct CDR3 sequences, roughly 9.3% of them seen just once. Sequencing was done on a sample of whole blood. All receptors come from an adult who was a healthcare worker with PCR-confirmed SARS-CoV-2 infection or an uninfected control (not recorded which).

The sample holds many counts of this clonotype. The chain couples TRBV9 to TRBJ1-5; no reliable D call. Trimming took 2 bases from V and 6 from J, leaving 9 bases between them. Germline CDR1 and CDR2: SGDLS and YYNGEE. The CDR3 is 13 amino acids. CDR3 loop: CASSVRAGQPQHF. The DNA for the CDR3 is TGTGCCAGCAGCGTTCGGGCTGGTCAGCCCCAGCATTTT.

This clonotype occurred many times. This chain links TRBV5-1 with TRBJ2-6; D may be TRBD1 (6 bases). Trimming stripped 9 bases from V and 1 base from J, with 11 bases between. CDR1 and CDR2 from the germline V gene are SGHRS and YFSETQ. This CDR3 spans 14 amino acids. The CDR3 region has the DNA TGCGCCACCGAAACAGGGTCTGGGGCCAACGTCCTGACTTTC. Residues: CATETGSGANVLTF.

The chain employs TRBV12-3 or TRBV12-4 and TRBJ1-5, with unresolved D. V was shortened by 3 bases and J by 7 bases, with 7 bases between the two germline ends. CDR3 size: 12 residues. The CDR3 loop is CASSFEGQPQHF. For the CDR3, the DNA is TGTGCCAGCAGTTTTGAGGGCCAGCCCCAGCATTTT.

This clonotype was counted at least ten times. The chain carries TRBV20-1 and TRBJ1-2; D call uncertain. The CDR3 is 11 amino acids. Trimming left V 3 bases short and J 3 bases short, with 5 bases between. Germline values: CDR1 DFQATT, CDR2 SNEGSKA (reference sequence). The CDR3 nucleotides read TGCAGTGCTAGGGTAGACTATGGCTACACCTTC. As protein: CSARVDYGYTF.

This clonotype was detected ten times or more. The V gene is TRBV2, the J gene TRBJ2-7, with 7 bases lining up with TRBD2. The CDR3 runs to 14 residues. Germline V lookup: CDR1 SNHLY, CDR2 FYNNEI. The V segment lost 8 bases and the J segment 6 bases; nucleotides outside the gene matches: 13. The DNA of the CDR3 is TGTGCCAGCCTGCTCGGACTAGGGCTCCTCGAGCAGTACTTC. It is translated as CASLLGLGLLEQYF.

This clonotype was detected only a few times. The genes are TRBV11-2 and TRBJ2-7; D is tentatively TRBD1 or TRBD2 (5 bases each). Trimming shortened V by 2 bases and J by 3 bases, and 11 bases separated the two germline ends. This CDR3 spans 14 amino acids. Germline V gene sequence: CDR1 SGHAT, CDR2 FQNNGV. This CDR3 reads CASSLSGLVYEQYF. The CDR3 DNA sequence: TGTGCCAGCAGCTTATCGGGGCTGGTCTACGAGCAGTACTTC.

This clonotype appeared many times. The chain recombines TRBV6-5 with TRBJ2-3; D is perhaps TRBD2 (5 bases). The CDR3 runs to 14 residues. The germline V gene has CDR1 MNHEY and CDR2 SVGAGI. The V gene lost 7 bases and the J gene lost 6 bases, with 17 bases spanning the gap. Here the CDR3 reads CASTRTDGGDTQYF. CDR3 in DNA: TGTGCCAGCACCCGGACCGACGGCGGGGATACGCAGTATTTT.

This clonotype was counted many times. V gene TRBV10-3 combines with J gene TRBJ2-7; TRBD1 agrees at 9 bases. V shed 6 bases, J shed 3 bases, and the junction held 6 bases outside the gene matches. The CDR3 totals 14 residues. CDR1 and CDR2 (germline): ENHRY, SYGVKD. The CDR3 DNA sequence: TGTGCCATCAGGACCGGGACAGGGAACTACGAGCAGTACTTC. It encodes CAIRTGTGNYEQYF.

This clonotype appeared many times. The rearrangement uses TRBV5-1 and TRBJ2-1; 12 positions match TRBD2. After removal of 5 bases from V and 0 bases from J, the junction contained 3 bases not matched to a gene. Germline CDR1 reads SGHRS; CDR2 reads YFSETQ. CDR3 size: 16 residues. The CDR3 protein is CASSASGGDSYNEQFF. CDR3 bases: TGCGCCAGCAGTGCTAGCGGGGGGGACTCCTACAATGAGCAGTTCTTC.

This clonotype has at least ten counts. V is TRBV4-3 and J is TRBJ2-6; D gene uncertain. Germline-derived CDR1 and CDR2 are LGHNA and YSLEER. The CDR3 is 17 amino acids. Trimming removed 0 bases from V and 2 bases from J, with 11 bases in between. The CDR3 spells CASSQDFGNPGANVLTF. For the CDR3, the DNA is TGCGCCAGCAGCCAAGATTTTGGGAACCCTGGGGCCAACGTCCTGACTTTC.

This clonotype was picked up a small number of times. The rearrangement joins TRBV5-4 to TRBJ2-5; the D call may be TRBD1 or TRBD2 (6 bases each). Trimming removed 4 bases at V and 2 bases at J, with 18 bases between. Germline-derived CDR1 and CDR2 are SGHNT and YYREEE (reference sequence). There are 16 residues in the CDR3. In DNA form, the CDR3 reads TGTGCCAGCAGCCCAAGACTAGTGGGGACACAAGAGACCCAGTACTTC. It is translated as CASSPRLVGTQETQYF.

This clonotype was observed a single time. This may be a read error, as it is one base from a much larger clone. In DNA, the CDR3 is TGTGCCAGCAGCTTAGGGGCGGGGGGAGTGTACGAGCAGTACTTC. Its protein product is CASSLGAGGVYEQYF. J is TRBJ2-7 and V is TRBV7-2; TRBD2 matches 8 bases. Trimming took 1 base from V and 4 from J; bases not matched to a gene: 6. The CDR3 has 15 amino acids. The germline V gene encodes CDR1 SGHTA and CDR2 FQGNSA.

This clonotype was counted ten times or more. The chain employs TRBV7-2 and TRBJ2-5; TRBD1 is a possible D gene (6 bases). The CDR3 length is 15 residues. V was cut by 5 bases and J by 2 bases, with 15 bases left in between. Per germline, CDR1 SGHTA and CDR2 FQGNSA. The CDR3 coding sequence is TGTGCCAGCAGCATCCTAGGACAGATTCAAGAGACCCAGTACTTC. Its translation is CASSILGQIQETQYF. Drawing the rest from reference TRBV7-2 and TRBJ2-5, the complete variable domain is GAGVSQSPSNKVTEKGKDVELRCDPISGHTALYWYRQSLGQGLEFLIYFQGNSAPDKSGLPSDRFSAERTGGSVSTLTIQRTQQEDSAVYLCASSILGQIQETQYFGPGTRLLVL.

This clonotype was observed many times. The V call is TRBV20-1, the J call TRBJ2-3; D gene ambiguous. CDR3 size: 14 residues. Germline assignment: CDR1 DFQATT and CDR2 SNEGSKA (reference sequence). Deletions cut 3 bases from V and 3 bases from J, with 13 bases between. The CDR3 loop is CSASRGGRTDTQYF. The CDR3 DNA sequence: TGCAGTGCTAGTCGCGGCGGCAGGACAGATACGCAGTATTTT.

This clonotype was detected ten times or more. The V call is TRBV10-3, the J call TRBJ2-7; 9 nucleotides line up with TRBD1. The CDR3 has 13 residues. V trimming: 4 bases; J trimming: 3 bases; junction bases outside the gene matches: 1. Germline V gene lookup returns CDR1 ENHRY and CDR2 SYGVKD. The CDR3 here is CAISGTGDYEQYF. As DNA, the CDR3 is TGTGCCATCAGTGGGACAGGGGACTACGAGCAGTACTTC.

The chain has TRBV7-9 and TRBJ1-5; unclear D gene. Trimming cost V 1 base and J 6 bases, with 4 bases left between them. Germline CDR1 is SEHNR and CDR2 is FQNEAQ (reference sequence). This CDR3 region has 12 residues. This chain's CDR3 is CASSLDTQPQHF. CDR3 bases: TGTGCCAGCAGCTTAGATACTCAGCCCCAGCATTTT.

This clonotype was observed at least ten times. V usage is TRBV6-2 or TRBV6-3 and J usage is TRBJ2-4; D gene unclear. The CDR3 contains 13 residues. Trimming cost V 3 bases and J 4 bases, with 7 bases left between them. Germline V CDR1 and CDR2: MNHEY, SVGEGT. The CDR3 region has the DNA TGTGCCAGCAGTTATAATGGAAAAAACATTCAGTACTTC. It yields the protein CASSYNGKNIQYF.

This clonotype was detected a few times. The chain uses TRBV7-7 and TRBJ1-1; tentatively, D is TRBD1 (5 bases). The length of the CDR3 is 13 residues. The V gene lost 5 bases and the J gene lost 4 bases, with 11 bases spanning the gap. CDR1 and CDR2 from the germline V gene are SSHAT and FNYEAQ (reference sequence). The CDR3 coding sequence is TGTGCCAGCAGCCGCAGGGCTGGCACTGAAGCTTTCTTT. It is translated as CASSRRAGTEAFF.

This clonotype was found many times. The chain carries TRBV7-3 and TRBJ2-1; 9 bases line up with TRBD2. The CDR3 is 15 residues long. Germline CDR1 is SGHTA and CDR2 is FQGTGA. The V segment lost 4 bases and the J segment 5 bases; nucleotides outside the gene matches: 6. The CDR3: CASSYGTSRNNEQFF. The DNA for the CDR3 is TGTGCCAGCAGCTACGGGACTAGCAGGAACAATGAGCAGTTCTTC.

This sequence joins TRBV5-1 and TRBJ2-3, with D possibly TRBD1 on 5 matching bases. Germline lookup yields CDR1 SGHRS and CDR2 YFSETQ. The length of the CDR3 is 12 residues. Deletions cut 2 bases from V and 6 bases from J, with 7 bases between. The CDR3 DNA follows: TGCGCCAGCAGCTTTAAGGGGGATACGCAGTATTTT. Translating it yields CASSFKGDTQYF. The variable domain in full, completed from reference TRBV5-1 and TRBJ2-3, reads KAGVTQTPRYLIKTRGQQVTLSCSPISGHRSVSWYQQTPGQGLQFLFEYFSETQRNKGNFPGRFSGRQFSNSRSEMNVSTLELGDSALYLCASSFKGDTQYFGPGTRLTVL.

The CDR3 here is CASERAGTNTIYF. The CDR3 coding sequence is TGTGCCAGCGAACGCGCAGGGACCAACACCATATATTTT. V and J are TRBV6-5 and TRBJ1-3, with D maybe TRBD1 (5 bases). The germline CDR1 and CDR2 sequences are MNHEY and SVGAGI. This CDR3 is 13 amino acids long. V was clipped by 8 bases and J by 7 bases, with 15 bases between them.

The table lists this clonotype with many counts. The chain uses TRBV4-2 and TRBJ2-5; TRBD2 matches 13 bases. The CDR3 totals 17 residues. V gave up 4 bases and J gave up 5 bases; unmatched junction bases: 10. The germline V gene encodes CDR1 LGHNA and CDR2 YNFKEQ. In DNA form, the CDR3 reads TGTGCCAGCAGCCCGAAAATACTAGCGGGGGGGCCCGAGACCCAGTACTTC. Translated: CASSPKILAGGPETQYF.

This clonotype has ten or more counts. CDR3 DNA: TGTGCCAGCAGTGCGTTAGCGGGGGAAGAGACCCAGTACTTC. Amino acid sequence: CASSALAGEETQYF. This rearrangement joins TRBV25-1 to TRBJ2-5; 9 bases are a match to TRBD2. There are 14 residues in the CDR3. V lost 4 bases to trimming and J lost 3 bases; unmatched junction nucleotides: 3. The germline V gene has CDR1 MGHDK and CDR2 SYGVNS. The complete variable domain, with remaining parts taken from reference TRBV25-1 and TRBJ2-5, reads EADIYQTPRYLVIGTGKKITLECSQTMGHDKMYWYQQDPGMELHLIHYSYGVNSTEKGDLSSESTVSRIRTEHFPLTLESARPSHTSQYLCASSALAGEETQYFGPGTRLLVL.